This TCR beta chain appears in the sequencing data of a study of OX40 agonist ivuxolimab in advanced cancers. On the study more broadly: The dose of intravenous ivuxolimab that patients received every 2 weeks ranged from 0.01 to 10 mg/kg. Notes on the study in general: Clonal expansion from baseline to week 6 occurred in both CD4+ and CD8+ T cells.

Sequenced by immunoSEQ multiplex PCR; TCRdb stores in-frame clones only, minus some. This sample has approximately 92,000 clones, with around 94% found just once. With regard to this clone: Its target is unknown. A junction end diverges from the germline sequence, so it may reflect a read error.

The source material was CD4+ or CD8+ T cells sorted from blood, sampled in a trial of the OX40 agonist ivuxolimab. The origin of this receptor is an adult with an advanced solid tumor such as melanoma, head and neck, liver or kidney cancer.

The CDR3 sequence is CASSQEAGQGSLNF. DNA for the CDR3: TGCGCCAGCAGCCAAGAGGCCGGCCAGGGGTCCTTGAACTTC. This chain joins TRBV4-3 and TRBJ2-5, with TRBD1 as a possible D gene (6 bases). Germline V gives CDR1 LGHNA, CDR2 YSLEER. This CDR3 comprises 14 residues.